The sequence of this T cell receptor beta chain was determined in a study of shared clonotypes between healthy human individuals. The table came from immunoSEQ multiplex PCR; TCRdb's copy has only in-frame clones and leaves some out. The profile shows some 1,400,000 clones, more than 95% of them singletons. Regarding the study as a whole: Shared clonotypes: about 5% naive CD4, about 4% naive CD8, about 2.4% memory CD4, 0.4% memory CD8. Against clonotypes common to all four donors, non-shared ones had lower generation probabilities. Exclusively blood specimens were collected; tissue repertoires likely differ.

This clone showed up just once. The antigen remains undetermined. Both subsets, CD45RA+ naive and CD45RA-negative memory, were split from the CD4+ cells. Sequenced input: naive CD4+ T cells sorted from blood. Sample subset: CD45RA+ positively selected. The sequence was collected from a man aged 30-40 years in good health.

The DNA of the CDR3 is TGCAGCGTTGGTGACGGGACTAGTGGTGGCTACACCTTC. Residues: CSVGDGTSGGYTF. The V call is TRBV29-1, the J call TRBJ1-2, with D tentatively TRBD1 (5 bases). Trimming removed 4 bases at V and 7 bases at J, with 16 bases between. The germline CDR1 and CDR2 sequences are SQVTM and ANQGSEA. CDR3 length: 13 amino acids.